Shown below are 32 T cell receptor beta chains from a single sample sequenced in a study of Graves' ophthalmopathy and Graves' hyperthyroidism. RNA transcripts provided the template for amplifying TCR beta CDR3 regions. Second-round multiplex PCR came after first-round RT-PCR with HTBI primers. Each CDR3 protein is one row after TCRdb ran MiXCR on the multiplex PCR reads. The sample lists around 660,000 distinct CDR3 sequences, about two fifths occurring once. Material: peripheral blood. Receptors originate from an adult man with Graves' ophthalmopathy.

This clonotype appeared a few times. The V gene is TRBV7-2, the J gene TRBJ1-1; D uncertain. The V and J ends lost 6 bases and 1 base respectively, with 15 bases between them. The germline V gene has CDR1 SGHTA and CDR2 FQGNSA. The CDR3 is 15 residues long. The CDR3 protein is CASSLSAGKNTEAFF. The DNA of the CDR3 is TGTGCCAGCAGTTTATCGGCGGGAAAGAACACTGAAGCTTTCTTT.

This sequence joins TRBV5-1 and TRBJ2-5; 7 nucleotides align to TRBD1. This CDR3 has 13 residues. With 4 bases clipped from V and 8 bases from J, the junction kept 8 bases outside the gene matches. CDR1 and CDR2 from the germline V gene are SGHRS and YFSETQ. CDR3 DNA: TGCGCCAGCAGCCCAGGGGGACAGCTTACCCAGTACTTC. Amino acid sequence: CASSPGGQLTQYF.

This clonotype is a singleton in its sample. A much larger clone lies a single base off, so this may be a read error. DNA of the CDR3: TGCGCCAGCGGAGACAGGGGTTACGATGGCTACACCTTC. Its translation: CASGDRGYDGYTF. The chain has TRBV4-1 and TRBJ1-2; 8 bases map to TRBD1. This CDR3 has 13 amino acids. Germline V lookup: CDR1 MGHRA, CDR2 YSYEKL. The trim removed 8 bases at V and 6 bases at J, leaving 8 bases unmatched.

This clonotype was recorded at least ten times. The chain recombines TRBV5-6 with TRBJ1-5, with a weak D call TRBD1 (5 bases). This CDR3 spans 16 amino acids. V shed 0 bases and J shed 10 bases, with 20 bases lying between them. CDR1 SGHDT and CDR2 YYEEEE come from the germline V gene. The CDR3 sequence is CASSLESGAWLVPQHF. The DNA of the CDR3 is TGTGCCAGCAGCTTGGAGTCTGGGGCCTGGTTAGTACCCCAGCATTTT. Combining the CDR3 with reference TRBV5-6 and TRBJ1-5 gives the whole variable domain DAGVTQSPTHLIKTRGQQVTLRCSPKSGHDTVSWYQQALGQGPQFIFQYYEEEERQRGNFPDRFSGHQFPNYSSELNVNALLLGDSALYLCASSLESGAWLVPQHFGDGTRLSIL.

This clonotype was counted between two and nine times. The V and J genes are TRBV20-1 and TRBJ1-1, with TRBD1 identical over 8 bases. The V segment lost 1 base and the J segment 5 bases; nucleotides outside the gene matches: 9. Germline V gene lookup returns CDR1 DFQATT and CDR2 SNEGSKA (reference sequence). The CDR3 is 15 amino acids. The CDR3 nucleotides are TGCAGTGCTAGAGTCGCAACTACAGGGGGAACTGAAGCTTTCTTT. Translating it yields CSARVATTGGTEAFF.

This clonotype was recorded only once. The conserved phenylalanine or tryptophan is not found at the CDR3 terminus, so this likely reflects a read error. The CDR3 DNA reads TGTGCCACCCAATTGGGAGGGGACTATGGCTACACCCTC. It translates to CATQLGGDYGYTL. V and J are TRBV10-3 and TRBJ1-2; D is possibly TRBD1 (5 bases). V was pared by 10 bases and J by 3 bases, with 15 bases between. Per germline, CDR1 ENHRY and CDR2 SYGVKD. The CDR3 has 13 residues.

This rearrangement joins TRBV29-1 to TRBJ2-5; TRBD2 aligns across 7 bases. Per the germline V gene, CDR1 is SQVTM and CDR2 is ANQGSEA. CDR3 length: 13 residues. V was pared by 5 bases and J by 5 bases, with 8 bases of the junction left unmatched. The CDR3 nucleotides read TGCAGCGTTCGGCAGCAGGGAGGGGAGACCCAGTACTTC. Translating gives CSVRQQGGETQYF.

This clonotype was counted many times. This chain joins TRBV7-8 and TRBJ1-1; TRBD1 might be the D (6 bases). The CDR3 has 15 amino acids. Between the trimmed V and J ends, which lost 3 bases and 4 bases, there was a span of 15 bases. Germline CDR1 is SGHVS and CDR2 is FQNEAQ. DNA of the CDR3: TGTGCCAGCAGCTTGGGTGGGGGCGCGGTCACTGAAGCTTTCTTT. The encoded protein is CASSLGGGAVTEAFF.

V is TRBV10-3 and J is TRBJ1-5; tentative D call: TRBD1 (5 bases). Looked up from germline, CDR1 is ENHRY and CDR2 is SYGVKD. V dropped 3 bases and J dropped 4 bases, with 16 bases sitting between them. This CDR3 region has 16 residues. This CDR3 is CAISETGDLGNQPQHF. CDR3 nucleotide sequence: TGTGCCATCAGTGAAACGGGGGACTTGGGGAATCAGCCCCAGCATTTT.

This clonotype was picked up many times. The V gene is TRBV7-2, the J gene TRBJ2-6; 7 bases match TRBD1. Germline V gene lookup returns CDR1 SGHTA and CDR2 FQGNSA. CDR3 size: 15 residues. Trimming at V came to 5 bases and at J to 1 base, leaving 2 bases not matched to a gene. The CDR3 sequence: CASSGTESGANVLTF. DNA for the CDR3: TGTGCCAGCAGCGGGACAGAATCTGGGGCCAACGTCCTGACTTTC.

This chain links TRBV3-1 with TRBJ1-3; D is perhaps TRBD1 (6 bases). The CDR3 spans 15 residues. Trimming left V 1 base short and J 2 bases short, with 9 bases between. Germline V gene lookup returns CDR1 LGHDT and CDR2 YNNKEL (reference sequence). Here the CDR3 reads CASSQVTGTGNTIYF. CDR3 DNA: TGTGCCAGCAGCCAAGTTACAGGGACTGGAAACACCATATATTTT.

This clonotype occurred many times. This sequence joins TRBV2 and TRBJ2-5; D is perhaps TRBD1 (5 bases). Germline V gene sequence: CDR1 SNHLY, CDR2 FYNNEI. This CDR3 contains 15 residues. Trimming removed 1 base at V and 5 bases at J, with 14 bases between. This CDR3 reads CASSEVRGRGETQYF. The DNA for the CDR3 is TGTGCCAGCAGTGAAGTTAGGGGCCGTGGGGAGACCCAGTACTTC.

Ten or more counts support this clonotype. CDR3 in amino acids: CASNYRGSHEQYF. CDR3 in DNA: TGTGCCAGCAACTACAGGGGGAGCCACGAGCAGTACTTC. The chain recombines TRBV2 with TRBJ2-7, with TRBD1 matching over 8 bases. The CDR3 totals 13 residues. V gave up 7 bases and J gave up 5 bases; unmatched junction bases: 7. Germline values: CDR1 SNHLY, CDR2 FYNNEI.

This clonotype was picked up a small number of times. V usage is TRBV29-1 and J usage is TRBJ2-3, with D tentatively TRBD2 (6 bases). Germline-derived CDR1 and CDR2 are SQVTM and ANQGSEA. The CDR3 sequence is 15 residues long. V was clipped by 2 bases and J by 2 bases, with 14 bases between them. The CDR3 protein is CSVERGGGLTDTQYF. CDR3 sequence (DNA): TGCAGCGTTGAACGGGGAGGCGGCCTCACAGATACGCAGTATTTT.

This clonotype occurred a few times. The chain recombines TRBV5-6 with TRBJ2-7, with D possibly matching TRBD1 (7 bases). V was pared by 0 bases and J by 2 bases, with 15 bases between. The CDR3 is 16 amino acids. Germline values: CDR1 SGHDT, CDR2 YYEEEE. CDR3 in DNA: TGTGCCAGCAGCTTGGTTCGACAGGGAGGCGCCTACGAGCAGTACTTC. Its translation is CASSLVRQGGAYEQYF.

Regarding this clonotype: A much larger clone differs by one base, so this may be a read error. This sequence joins TRBV5-1 and TRBJ2-7; D possibly corresponds to TRBD2 (5 bases). The CDR3 loop spans 16 amino acids. CDR1 and CDR2 (germline): SGHRS, YFSETQ. The CDR3 loop reads CVSSLGAYSEGVRQYF. The CDR3 DNA follows: TGCGTCAGCAGCTTGGGCGCATACAGCGAGGGTGTACGGCAGTACTTC.

In its sample, this clonotype was seen many times. The gene calls are TRBV13 and TRBJ2-6, with D perhaps matching TRBD2 (5 bases). Trimming took 1 base from V and 4 from J, leaving 8 bases between them. The CDR3 spans 15 residues. Germline V CDR1 and CDR2: PRHDT, FYEKMQ (reference sequence). CDR3 nucleotides: TGTGCCAGCAGCTTAGAGGGCGGGGGGGCCAACGTCCTGACTTTC. Amino acid sequence: CASSLEGGGANVLTF.

The chain is built from TRBV4-3 and TRBJ2-7; D is unclear. CDR3 length equals 13 residues. The germline V gene has CDR1 LGHNA and CDR2 YSLEER. Trimming pared 3 bases from V and 6 bases from J, leaving 12 bases between. CDR3 protein: CASSHDGMSEQYF. The CDR3 DNA follows: TGCGCCAGCAGCCACGACGGCATGAGCGAGCAGTACTTC.

This clonotype was detected many times. The chain carries TRBV6-6 and TRBJ2-7; 7 bases match TRBD2. This CDR3 comprises 16 residues. CDR1 MNHNY and CDR2 SVGAGI come from the germline V gene (reference sequence). The V segment lost 0 bases and the J segment 2 bases; nucleotides outside the gene matches: 7. The CDR3 is CASSYSGREQPYEQYF. The CDR3 bases are TGTGCCAGCAGTTACTCGGGGCGGGAGCAACCCTACGAGCAGTACTTC.

This clonotype has a single count. The genes are TRBV24-1 and TRBJ2-1, with D possibly TRBD2 on 5 matching bases. The germline CDR1 and CDR2 sequences are KGHDR and SFDVKD. The germline V and J ends were trimmed by 3 bases and 4 bases, with 12 bases remaining between them. CDR3 length equals 15 residues. The CDR3 DNA follows: TGTGCCACCAGTGATCGTCGTTGGGAGTACAATGAGCAGTTCTTC. Protein: CATSDRRWEYNEQFF.

This clonotype was seen many times. This rearrangement joins TRBV19 to TRBJ1-2; no reliable D call. This CDR3 comprises 11 residues. Trimming took off 6 bases at V and 3 bases at J, with 5 bases between the two ends. Germline CDR1 is LNHDA and CDR2 is SQIVND (reference sequence). Here the CDR3 DNA reads TGTGCCAGTAGCACCTACTATGGCTACACCTTC. It yields the protein CASSTYYGYTF.

Many counts were recorded for this clonotype. The chain combines TRBV20-1 with TRBJ2-6; D remains ambiguous. Germline CDR1 DFQATT, CDR2 SNEGSKA (reference sequence). V was trimmed by 3 bases and J by 0 bases, leaving 6 bases between them. The CDR3 contains 14 residues. CDR3 DNA: TGCAGTGCTAGGCACAGCTCTGGGGCCAACGTCCTGACTTTC. Protein sequence: CSARHSSGANVLTF.

This clonotype has ten or more counts. The chain links TRBV24-1 to TRBJ2-7; possible D gene TRBD1, 6 bases. The CDR3 runs to 15 residues. Germline V CDR1 and CDR2: KGHDR, SFDVKD. Trimming took 4 bases from V and 2 from J, leaving 14 bases between them. CDR3 sequence (DNA): TGTGCCACCAGTGACACCAGGGGTAGCGCCTACGAGCAGTACTTC. Encoded protein: CATSDTRGSAYEQYF.

Ten or more counts support this clonotype. The chain has TRBV7-2 and TRBJ2-2; D is uncertain. The CDR3 runs to 15 residues. Per germline, CDR1 SGHTA and CDR2 FQGNSA. V gave up 5 bases and J gave up 0 bases, with 10 bases separating them. The CDR3 region is CASSIGLPNTGELFF. The CDR3 region has the DNA TGTGCCAGCAGCATCGGCCTCCCGAACACCGGGGAGCTGTTTTTT.

In its sample, this clonotype was seen many times. The chain is built from TRBV25-1 and TRBJ1-2; D possibly corresponds to TRBD1 (5 bases). CDR3 size: 17 residues. Germline V CDR1 and CDR2: MGHDK, SYGVNS. V was clipped by 5 bases and J by 0 bases, with 19 bases between them. CDR3 sequence: CASSSAGWGDANYGYTF. CDR3 nucleotide sequence: TGTGCCAGCAGTTCAGCGGGATGGGGGGACGCTAACTATGGCTACACCTTC.

Many counts were recorded for this clonotype. V gene TRBV6-4 combines with J gene TRBJ1-1, with D unresolved. Germline V CDR1 and CDR2: MRHNA, SNTAGT. V lost 6 bases and J 3 bases, leaving 14 bases between the germline ends. The CDR3 runs 14 residues. CDR3 region: CASREAPGHTEAFF. The CDR3 bases are TGTGCCAGCAGAGAGGCACCCGGGCACACTGAAGCTTTCTTT.

This chain connects TRBV29-1 to TRBJ1-1; TRBD1 might be the D (5 bases). The CDR3 has 13 residues. V was trimmed by 5 bases and J by 2 bases, leaving 12 bases between them. Germline V CDR1 and CDR2: SQVTM, ANQGSEA. The chain's CDR3 is CSVLGPGNTEAFF. The CDR3 DNA follows: TGCAGCGTTCTGGGGCCTGGAAACACTGAAGCTTTCTTT.

J is TRBJ1-5 and V is TRBV30; no firm D call. The CDR3 consists of 13 residues. With 0 bases removed from V and 2 bases from J, the gap between germline ends came to 5 bases. CDR1 and CDR2 from the germline V gene are GTSNPN and SVGIG (reference sequence). The CDR3 nucleotides read TGTGCCTGGAGTGTGGAGGGCAATCAGCCCCAGCATTTT. This encodes CAWSVEGNQPQHF.

The V gene is TRBV9, the J gene TRBJ2-7; maybe TRBD1 (6 bases). V was shortened by 3 bases and J by 0 bases, with 10 bases between the two germline ends. CDR1 and CDR2 (germline): SGDLS, YYNGEE. The CDR3 loop spans 14 amino acids. CDR3: CASSGTEDSYEQYF. The CDR3 region has the DNA TGTGCCAGCAGCGGGACAGAGGACTCCTACGAGCAGTACTTC.

This clonotype was recorded many times. V and J are TRBV6-5 and TRBJ2-5; 10 bases agree with TRBD1. The junction had 4 bases not matched to a gene; V was cut back by 0 bases and J by 6 bases. Germline CDR1 and CDR2: MNHEY and SVGAGI. The CDR3 totals 15 residues. The chain's CDR3 is CASSYSGTGDKTQYF. The CDR3, as DNA: TGTGCCAGCAGTTACTCTGGGACAGGGGACAAGACCCAGTACTTC.

This clonotype was recorded at least ten times. This chain uses TRBV7-2 with TRBJ1-2; 8 bases fit TRBD1. The CDR3 spans 15 residues. V lost 6 bases and J lost 4; bases outside the gene matches: 10. The V gene's germline CDR1 is SGHTA and CDR2 FQGNSA. The CDR3 DNA follows: TGTGCCAGCAGGACGAGACAGGGGATCGTCTATGGCTACACCTTC. Protein product: CASRTRQGIVYGYTF.

This clonotype appeared many times. The V call is TRBV5-1, the J call TRBJ1-1, with D unclear. The length of the CDR3 is 14 residues. Trimming took 4 bases from V and 0 from J, leaving 10 bases between them. Germline loops: CDR1 SGHRS, CDR2 YFSETQ. DNA for the CDR3: TGCGCCAGCAGCAAGGACGGGATGAACACTGAAGCTTTCTTT. Its protein is CASSKDGMNTEAFF. The variable domain in full, with the rest retrieved from reference TRBV5-1 and TRBJ1-1, is KAGVTQTPRYLIKTRGQQVTLSCSPISGHRSVSWYQQTPGQGLQFLFEYFSETQRNKGNFPGRFSGRQFSNSRSEMNVSTLELGDSALYLCASSKDGMNTEAFFGQGTRLTVV.